The clone carrying this T cell receptor (beta chain) showed up many times. The sample is drawn from a study of early T cells in non-severe SARS-CoV-2 infection. Individual cDNA molecules were tagged with unique molecular identifiers, the study reported. TCRdb fed the 5' RACE reads into MiXCR, producing one record per CDR3 protein. The repertoire holds some 71,000 distinct CDR3 sequences, with about 9.4% as singletons. The CDR3 is 15 amino acids. V lost 5 bases and J lost 5; bases outside the gene matches: 11. CDR1 LNHDA and CDR2 SQIVND come from the germline V gene (reference sequence). The clonotype was recovered from an adult who was a healthcare worker with PCR-confirmed SARS-CoV-2 infection or an uninfected control (not recorded which). The genes are TRBV19 and TRBJ2-7; the match to TRBD2 covers 8 bases. The sample consisted of whole blood. The CDR3 region has the DNA TGTGCCAGTAGTCGGGGGGGCGGGCCGCGCAACGAGCAGTACTTC. Protein product: CASSRGGGPRNEQYF.